This TCR beta chain was recorded in a study of blood T cell repertoires in COVID-19. Background on the study: PBMCs, B-cell-depleted T cells, or T cells were the source of the cDNA or gDNA that made up the material.

This clone was counted a single time. Libraries were prepared by immunoSEQ multiplex PCR; TCRdb keeps only in-frame clonotypes and omits some of them. This repertoire shows approximately 210,000 clones, roughly four fifths found once; its top ten account for roughly 12%. This CDR3 is built from 13 residues. Germline values: CDR1 LNHDA, CDR2 SQIVND (reference sequence). The V segment lost 3 bases and the J segment 3 bases; nucleotides outside the gene matches: 1. The receptor's source is a woman in her 40s with acute or convalescent COVID-19. The chain carries TRBV19 and TRBJ1-2; 7 positions match TRBD1. Sequencing was carried out using peripheral blood. CDR3 DNA: TGTGCCAGTAGTATCGGGACAGACTATGGCTACACCTTC. It codes for CASSIGTDYGYTF.